This TCR beta chain came from a study of OX40 agonist ivuxolimab in advanced cancers. Study-wide context: Ivuxolimab was a fully human IgG2 agonistic monoclonal antibody targeting the costimulatory receptor OX40 (CD134). Intravenous ivuxolimab was administered to patients every 2 weeks at six dose levels: 0.01, 0.1, 0.3, 1.5, 3 and 10 mg/kg. Among the approximately 54 dose-escalation patients, some 19 had hepatocellular carcinoma, 15 melanoma, 9 renal cell carcinoma and 9 head and neck cancer. A male proportion of 82.7% and a mean age of approximately 62 years, ranging from roughly 23 to 80, were recorded for the dose-escalation cohort. Prior anti-PD-1, anti-PD-L1 or anti-CTLA-4 therapy was permitted, and approximately 39% of dose-escalation patients had received checkpoint inhibitors. Three dose-escalation patients achieved partial responses, one with hepatocellular carcinoma and two with cutaneous melanoma. Peripheral TCRbeta sequencing was intended to test whether TCR sequence diversity was altered and clonal T-cell expansion was caused by ivuxolimab. The paper describes the monotherapy dose-escalation part (N ≈ 49 patients) of the phase I trial of ivuxolimab.

V ends up 2 bases short and J 7 bases short, with an unmatched junction base count of 7. From a lookup of the germline V gene, CDR1 and CDR2 are SGHTA and FQGNSA. The CDR3 numbers 15 residues from cysteine through phenylalanine. Only the CDR3 DNA is retained, 45 bases long and in frame from the first base. To sequence the TCRbeta CDR3 region, genomic DNA was isolated from the sorted cells. The immunoSEQ Assay was used for sequencing of TCRbeta CDR3 regions. TCRdb took over this immuneACCESS table, retaining in-frame rearrangements with V and J assigned. Such tables are incomplete; in checked studies, under half of the missing clones stem from an unresolved V gene, and the remainder is unexplained. Counted in this sample were around 67,000 clones; about 80% of them appeared once. Of the sample, around 1.3% falls within the top ten clones. To note about this clone: Its cognate antigen has yet to be identified. Per-nucleotide qualities are absent, and no much larger clonotype sits a single base away.

Patients with a history of autoimmune disease or receiving systemic immunosuppression were excluded from the trial. In every dose cohort, peripheral blood was drawn for TCR sequencing at baseline, cycle 4 day 1, and cycle 7 day 1. The samples were drawn from a first-in-human, open-label, multicenter phase I dose-escalation trial of ivuxolimab. Adults with locally advanced or metastatic melanoma, renal cell carcinoma, hepatocellular carcinoma or head and neck squamous cell carcinoma were enrolled in the trial. Before TCR sequencing, CD4+ T cells and CD8+ T cells were sorted from peripheral blood as separate populations. The study at large found these results: Partial responders in the 0.1-3.0 mg/kg groups had among the lowest normalized peripheral clonal expansion, especially among CD8+ T cells. Clonal expansion of both CD4+ and CD8+ blood T cells was observed from baseline to week 6 at doses 0.1 to 3.0 mg/kg. After ivuxolimab, more expanded clones were found on average in CD8+ T cells than in CD4+ T cells. The antigen specificity of the clonally expanded peripheral T cells was not determined. Low levels of normalized T-cell clonal expansion were also shown by some nonresponding patients.

This clonotype was sampled from an adult with an advanced solid tumor such as melanoma, head and neck, liver or kidney cancer. Recombination linked TRBV7-2 to TRBJ2-7, and 11 bases in between align with TRBD1. The sequencing used CD4+ or CD8+ T cells sorted from blood, collected in a trial of the OX40 agonist ivuxolimab. The DNA sequence is as follows: TGTGCCAGCAGCTTAAAAGGACAGGGGGCAGGGGAGCAGTACTTC. Translated, it gives CASSLKGQGAGEQYF.